This is a list of T cell receptor beta chains from one sample in a study of cytomegalovirus exposure and HLA in healthy donors. The table came from immunoSEQ multiplex PCR; TCRdb's copy has only in-frame clones and leaves some out. The sample shows tens of thousands of clones, around three quarters of them seen only once. The sequenced sample consisted of PBMCs. The receptors shown here come from a woman in her 40s in good health and CMV-seropositive. Each CDR3 is given with its conserved first and last residue. A D gene is named only where the DNA matches it firmly. A row's size may be missing; if present it is once, few, many or a size class.

D	size	V	J	DNA	CDR3
TRBD1	NA	TRBV6-5	TRBJ1-5	TGTGCCAGCAGACCTGACAGGGGGCGGGTTCAGCCCCAGCATTTT	CASRPDRGRVQPQHF
TRBD1	NA	TRBV4-1	TRBJ2-3	TGCGCCAGCAGCCAATCCCGGACAGGGGAAGATACGCAGTATTTT	CASSQSRTGEDTQYF
TRBD1	NA	TRBV7-2	TRBJ2-7	TGTGCCAGCAGCACGGGACAGGGGGTCCACGAGCAGTACTTC	CASSTGQGVHEQYF
TRBD2	few	TRBV6-6	TRBJ2-1	TGTGCCAGCGTTACTAGCGGACGCTACAATGAGCAGTTCTTC	CASVTSGRYNEQFF
NA	NA	TRBV6-4	TRBJ2-2	TGTGCCAGCAGCAAGCGGGGGACAGGGATCTCCGGGGAGCTGTTTTTT	CASSKRGTGISGELFF
NA	NA	TRBV2	TRBJ2-2	TGTGCCAGCAGTGAATACCCGGCCGGGGAGCTGTTTTTT	CASSEYPAGELFF
TRBD1	NA	TRBV7-9	TRBJ1-5	TGTGCCAGCAGCTCGGACAGGGAACATAGCAATCAGCCCCAGCATTTT	CASSSDREHSNQPQHF
TRBD1	NA	TRBV6-4	TRBJ1-6	TGTGCCAGCAGTGACTCCGGGACAGGTAACTCCCGGCTCCACTTT	CASSDSGTGNSRLHF
NA	NA	TRBV30	TRBJ1-5	TGTGCCTGGAGTGTGATGGGAGCTCAGCCCCAGCATTTT	CAWSVMGAQPQHF
TRBD2	NA	TRBV2	TRBJ2-1	TGTGCCAGCGGTCGGGGGGTTAACTCCTACAATGAGCAGTTCTTC	CASGRGVNSYNEQFF
NA	NA	TRBV6-6	TRBJ2-3	TGTGCCAGCACCCCCGCCCGGTCAGATACGCAGTATTTT	CASTPARSDTQYF
TRBD1	NA	TRBV19	TRBJ1-2	TGTGCCAGTAGCCCGGGACAGGGAAGGCGCGGCTACACCTTC	CASSPGQGRRGYTF
TRBD1	NA	TRBV6-5	TRBJ1-5	TGTGCCAGCGCAATAGACAGGGGGGGCAATCAGCCCCAGCATTTT	CASAIDRGGNQPQHF
NA	NA	TRBV18	TRBJ1-4	TGTGCCAGCTCACGGGAGGGACCTGGCGAAAAACTGTTTTTT	CASSREGPGEKLFF
NA	few	TRBV5-1	TRBJ2-2	TGCGCCAGCAGCTTGGGCCCGGACACCGGGGAGCTGTTTTTT	CASSLGPDTGELFF
NA	NA	TRBV7-9	TRBJ2-1	TGTGCCAGCAGCGTTAGCAGCACTCCCTACAATGAGCAGTTCTTC	CASSVSSTPYNEQFF
TRBD1	NA	TRBV6-6	TRBJ1-1	TGTGCCAGCAGTCGGACAGGCACTGAAGCTTTCTTT	CASSRTGTEAFF
TRBD2	NA	TRBV2	TRBJ2-5	TGTGCCAGCAGTGCGGGTTCCCTAGCGGGGGCGAAGACCCAGTACTTC	CASSAGSLAGAKTQYF
TRBD1	NA	TRBV15	TRBJ1-2	TGTGCCACCAGCAGGGAACAGGGGGCAAACTATGGCTACACCTTC	CATSREQGANYGYTF
TRBD1	few	TRBV7-2	TRBJ1-4	TGTGCCAGCAGACCCCGACAGGGGGCAGAAAAACTGTTTTTT	CASRPRQGAEKLFF
NA	NA	TRBV28	TRBJ1-2	TGTGCCAGCAGCCCTCCGGTGGGGGCTGGCTACACCTTC	CASSPPVGAGYTF
TRBD1	few	TRBV30	TRBJ2-2	TGTGCCTGGGAGCGCCCAGGGACAGGGTCCACCGGGGAGCTGTTTTTT	CAWERPGTGSTGELFF
NA	NA	TRBV7-3	TRBJ2-6	TGTGCCAGCAGCATCGGTACCTCTGGGGCCAACGTCCTGACTTTC	CASSIGTSGANVLTF
NA	NA	TRBV9	TRBJ1-1	TGTGCCAGCAGTTTATCACAGGGTTCCCCTGAAGCTTTCTTT	CASSLSQGSPEAFF
NA	NA	TRBV13	TRBJ2-3	TGTGCCAGCAGCTTAGGGGCTGGGGCTTACACAGATACGCAGTATTTT	CASSLGAGAYTDTQYF
NA	NA	TRBV9	TRBJ1-5	TGTGCCAGCAGCCGGGGGGTTAGCAATCAGCCCCAGCATTTT	CASSRGVSNQPQHF
NA	NA	TRBV25-1	TRBJ1-3	TGTGCCAGCAGTAGGGGGACTGGAAACACCATATATTTT	CASSRGTGNTIYF
NA	few	TRBV10-3	TRBJ2-3	TGTGCCATCAGTGTCGGAGGGAGCACAGATACGCAGTATTTT	CAISVGGSTDTQYF